This T cell receptor beta chain was sequenced during a study of response to subunit inactivated influenza vaccine (dated by TCRdb to 2016 to 2018). Study-wide context: Deep quantitative profiling of the T cell receptor repertoire was used in the study to follow responses to a trivalent subunit inactivated influenza vaccine. Broad study findings and their caveats: According to the authors, only a limited number of new T cells may be recruited by each seasonal influenza vaccination.

In regard to this clonotype: No antigen is known for it. No much larger clone exists at a distance of one base, and base qualities are not known.

Measured from the cysteine to the phenylalanine, the CDR3 is 15 residues long. The only DNA kept is the CDR3, 45 bases in frame from the first base. The germline V gene gives CDR1 as SGHVS and CDR2 as FQNEAQ. V sheds 5 bases and J sheds 0 bases, leaving 11 bases between their ends. To prepare the library, RT-PCR was applied. The sample was run on an Illumina HiSeq 2500. TCRdb reprocessed the public reads (quality trimming at Q25 with fastp, clone calling with MiXCR) and kept in-frame beta chains. Every distinct CDR3 protein forms one entry, paired with its most common genes and DNA. A total of approximately 520,000 distinct CDR3 sequences appear in this sample, more than 15% of them only once. The top ten clonotypes cover roughly 3.1% of the sample.

The V and J genes are TRBV7-8 and TRBJ2-1, and possibly TRBD1, on 6 matching bases. The starting material was CD4+ T cells sorted from PBMCs, obtained 23 months after vaccination. This TCR was sampled from a man between 50 and 70 years old who received an inactivated influenza vaccine. Donor details come from another sample of the same person, matched by shared clones. The CDR3 reads CASSGTRYSYNEQFF. The DNA sequence is given as TGTGCCAGCAGCGGGACACGATACTCCTACAATGAGCAGTTCTTC.